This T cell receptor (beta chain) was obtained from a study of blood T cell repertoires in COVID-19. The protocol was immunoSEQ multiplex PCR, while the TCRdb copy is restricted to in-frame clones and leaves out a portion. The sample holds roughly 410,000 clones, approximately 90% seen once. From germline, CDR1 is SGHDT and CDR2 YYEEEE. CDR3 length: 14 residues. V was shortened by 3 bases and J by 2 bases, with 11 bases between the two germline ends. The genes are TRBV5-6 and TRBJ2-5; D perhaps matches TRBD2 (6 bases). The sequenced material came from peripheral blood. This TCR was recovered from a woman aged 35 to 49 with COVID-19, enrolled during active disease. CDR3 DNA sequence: TGTGCCAGCAGCTCCCCCGGGGGACAAGAGACCCAGTACTTC. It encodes CASSSPGGQETQYF.